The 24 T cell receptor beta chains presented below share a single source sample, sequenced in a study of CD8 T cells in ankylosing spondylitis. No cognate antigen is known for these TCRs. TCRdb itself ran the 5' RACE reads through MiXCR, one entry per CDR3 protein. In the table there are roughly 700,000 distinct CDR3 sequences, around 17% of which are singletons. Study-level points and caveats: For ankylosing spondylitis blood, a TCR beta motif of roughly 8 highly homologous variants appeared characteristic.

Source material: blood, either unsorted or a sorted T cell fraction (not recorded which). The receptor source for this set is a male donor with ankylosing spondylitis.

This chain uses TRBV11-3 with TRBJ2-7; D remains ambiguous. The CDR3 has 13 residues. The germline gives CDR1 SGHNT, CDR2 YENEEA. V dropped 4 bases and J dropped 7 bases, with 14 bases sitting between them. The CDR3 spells CASSSDETGEQYF. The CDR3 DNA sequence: TGTGCCAGCAGCTCGGATGAAACCGGGGAGCAGTACTTC.

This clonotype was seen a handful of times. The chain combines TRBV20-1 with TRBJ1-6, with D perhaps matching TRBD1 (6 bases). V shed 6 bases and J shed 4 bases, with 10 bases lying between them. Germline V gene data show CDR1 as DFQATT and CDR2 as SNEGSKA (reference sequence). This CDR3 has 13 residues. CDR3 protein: CSAWGAYNSPLHF. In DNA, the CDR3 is TGCAGTGCCTGGGGGGCATATAATTCACCCCTCCACTTT.

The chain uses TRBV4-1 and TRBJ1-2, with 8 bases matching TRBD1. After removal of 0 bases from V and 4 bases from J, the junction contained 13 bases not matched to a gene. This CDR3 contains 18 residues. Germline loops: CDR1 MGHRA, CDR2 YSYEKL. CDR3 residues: CASSQDRGRQGAIYGYTF. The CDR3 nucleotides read TGCGCCAGCAGCCAAGATAGAGGGCGGCAGGGGGCGATCTATGGCTACACCTTC.

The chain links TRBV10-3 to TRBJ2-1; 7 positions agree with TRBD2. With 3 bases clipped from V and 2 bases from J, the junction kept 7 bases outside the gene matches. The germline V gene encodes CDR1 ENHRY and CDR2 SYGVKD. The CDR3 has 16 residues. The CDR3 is CAISETQRGPYNEQFF. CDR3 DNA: TGTGCCATCAGTGAAACTCAGCGGGGCCCCTACAATGAGCAGTTCTTC.

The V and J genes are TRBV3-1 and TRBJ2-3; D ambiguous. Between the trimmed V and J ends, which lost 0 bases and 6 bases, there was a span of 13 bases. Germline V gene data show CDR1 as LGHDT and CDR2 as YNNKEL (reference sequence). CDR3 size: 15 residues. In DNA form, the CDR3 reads TGTGCCAGCAGCCAAGACCCGAACATGGGGGATACGCAGTATTTT. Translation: CASSQDPNMGDTQYF.

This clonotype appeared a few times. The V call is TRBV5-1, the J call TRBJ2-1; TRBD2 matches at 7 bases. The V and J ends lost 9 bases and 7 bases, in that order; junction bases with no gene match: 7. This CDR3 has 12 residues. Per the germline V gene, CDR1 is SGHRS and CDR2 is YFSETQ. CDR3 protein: CATTPGGNEQFF. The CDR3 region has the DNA TGCGCCACGACCCCGGGGGGAAATGAGCAGTTCTTC.

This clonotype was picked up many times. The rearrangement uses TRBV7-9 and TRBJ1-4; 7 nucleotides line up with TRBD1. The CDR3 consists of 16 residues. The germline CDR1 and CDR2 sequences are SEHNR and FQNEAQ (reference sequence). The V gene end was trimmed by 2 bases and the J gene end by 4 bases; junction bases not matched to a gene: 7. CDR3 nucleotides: TGTGCCAGCAGCTTAACAGGGGACAGTGTTAATGAAAAACTGTTTTTT. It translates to CASSLTGDSVNEKLFF.

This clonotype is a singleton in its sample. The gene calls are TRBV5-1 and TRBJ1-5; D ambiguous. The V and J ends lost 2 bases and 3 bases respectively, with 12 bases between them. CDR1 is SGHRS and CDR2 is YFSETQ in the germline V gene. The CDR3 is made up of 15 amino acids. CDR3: CASSLEGSTNQPQHF. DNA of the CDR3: TGCGCCAGCAGCTTAGAGGGTTCTACCAATCAGCCCCAGCATTTT.

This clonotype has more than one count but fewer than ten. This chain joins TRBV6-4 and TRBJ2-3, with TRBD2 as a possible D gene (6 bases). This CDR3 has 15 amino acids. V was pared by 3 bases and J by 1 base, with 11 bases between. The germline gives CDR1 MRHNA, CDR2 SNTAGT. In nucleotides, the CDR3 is TGTGCCAGCAGTGAAGGTGCTAGCGGCACAGATACGCAGTATTTT. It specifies CASSEGASGTDTQYF.

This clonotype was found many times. The CDR3, as DNA: TGTGCCACCAGCAGAGTTGGCGGAGGGTACAATGAGCAGTTCTTC. This gives the protein CATSRVGGGYNEQFF. The chain employs TRBV15 and TRBJ2-1, with D possibly TRBD2 on 6 matching bases. The CDR3 spans 15 residues. V dropped 1 base and J dropped 4 bases, with 11 bases sitting between them. Germline CDR1 reads LNHNV; CDR2 reads YYDKDF (reference sequence).

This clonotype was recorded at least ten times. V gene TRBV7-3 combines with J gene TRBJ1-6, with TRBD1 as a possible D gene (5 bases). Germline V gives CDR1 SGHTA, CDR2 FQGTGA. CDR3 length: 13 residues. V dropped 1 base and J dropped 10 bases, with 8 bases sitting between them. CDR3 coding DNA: TGTGCCAGCAGCTTAAGAAGGGACTCACCCCTCCACTTT. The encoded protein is CASSLRRDSPLHF.

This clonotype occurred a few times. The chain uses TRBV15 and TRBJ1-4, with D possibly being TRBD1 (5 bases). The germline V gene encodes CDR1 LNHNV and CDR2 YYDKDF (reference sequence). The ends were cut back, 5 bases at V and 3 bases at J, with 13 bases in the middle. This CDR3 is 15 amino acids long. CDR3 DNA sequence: TGTGCCACCAGCGGGGGAAACGGGGCTAATGAAAAACTGTTTTTT. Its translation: CATSGGNGANEKLFF.

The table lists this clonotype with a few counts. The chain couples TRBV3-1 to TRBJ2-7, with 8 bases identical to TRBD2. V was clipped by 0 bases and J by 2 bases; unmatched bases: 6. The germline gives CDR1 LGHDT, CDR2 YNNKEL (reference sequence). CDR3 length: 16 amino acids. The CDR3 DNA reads TGTGCCAGCAGCCAAGATACGGGGGGGCCAACCTACGAGCAGTACTTC. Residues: CASSQDTGGPTYEQYF.

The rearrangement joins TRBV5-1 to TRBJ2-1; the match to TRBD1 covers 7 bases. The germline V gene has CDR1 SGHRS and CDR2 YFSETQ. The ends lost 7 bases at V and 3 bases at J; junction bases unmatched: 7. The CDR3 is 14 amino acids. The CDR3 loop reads CASSGGNHYNEQFF. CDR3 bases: TGCGCCAGCTCAGGGGGAAATCACTACAATGAGCAGTTCTTC.

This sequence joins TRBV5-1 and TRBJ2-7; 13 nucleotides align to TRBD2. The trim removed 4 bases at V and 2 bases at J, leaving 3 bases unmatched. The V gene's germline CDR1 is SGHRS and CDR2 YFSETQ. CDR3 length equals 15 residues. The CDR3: CASSDGLAGAYEQYF. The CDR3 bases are TGCGCCAGCAGCGATGGACTAGCGGGGGCCTACGAGCAGTACTTC.

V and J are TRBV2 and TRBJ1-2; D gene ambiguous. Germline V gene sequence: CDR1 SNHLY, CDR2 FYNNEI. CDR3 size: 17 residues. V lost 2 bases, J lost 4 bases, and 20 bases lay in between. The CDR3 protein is CASSESPPRQLAYGYTF. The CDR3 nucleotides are TGTGCCAGCAGTGAATCACCGCCCAGGCAGCTCGCCTATGGCTACACCTTC.

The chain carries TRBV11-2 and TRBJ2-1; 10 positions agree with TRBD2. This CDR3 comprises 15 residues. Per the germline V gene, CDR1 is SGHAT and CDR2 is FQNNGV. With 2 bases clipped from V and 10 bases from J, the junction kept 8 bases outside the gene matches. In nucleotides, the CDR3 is TGTGCCAGCAGCTTATCGGCTAGCGGGAGCCTCGAGCAGTTCTTC. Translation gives CASSLSASGSLEQFF. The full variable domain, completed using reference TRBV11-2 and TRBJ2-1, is EAGVAQSPRYKIIEKRQSVAFWCNPISGHATLYWYQQILGQGPKLLIQFQNNGVVDDSQLPKDRFSAERLKGVDSTLKIQPAKLEDSAVYLCASSLSASGSLEQFFGPGTRLTVL.

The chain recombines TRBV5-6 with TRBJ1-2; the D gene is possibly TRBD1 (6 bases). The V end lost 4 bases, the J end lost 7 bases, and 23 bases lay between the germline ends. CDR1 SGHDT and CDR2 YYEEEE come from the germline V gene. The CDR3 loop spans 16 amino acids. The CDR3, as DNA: TGTGCCAGCAGCCCAAAAGAACGACAGGAGGCCAGTGGCTACACCTTC. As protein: CASSPKERQEASGYTF.

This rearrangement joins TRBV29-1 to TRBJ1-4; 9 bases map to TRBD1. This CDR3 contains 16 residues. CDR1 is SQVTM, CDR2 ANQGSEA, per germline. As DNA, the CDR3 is TGCACCTGTTGCGGGGCCAGGGACAGGGAAAATGAAAAACTGTTTTTT. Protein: CTCCGARDRENEKLFF.

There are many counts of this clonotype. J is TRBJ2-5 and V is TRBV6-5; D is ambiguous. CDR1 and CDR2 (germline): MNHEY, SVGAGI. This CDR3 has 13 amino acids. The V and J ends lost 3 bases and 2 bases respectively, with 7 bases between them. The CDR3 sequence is CASSYLGQETQYF. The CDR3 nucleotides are TGTGCCAGCAGTTATCTAGGACAAGAGACCCAGTACTTC.

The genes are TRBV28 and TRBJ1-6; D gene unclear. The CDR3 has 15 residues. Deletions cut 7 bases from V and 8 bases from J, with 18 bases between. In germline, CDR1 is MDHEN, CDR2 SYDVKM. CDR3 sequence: CASKPPGRMDSPLHF. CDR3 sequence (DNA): TGTGCCAGCAAACCCCCCGGGAGAATGGATTCACCCCTCCACTTT. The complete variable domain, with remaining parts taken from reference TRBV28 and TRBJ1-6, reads DVKVTQSSRYLVKRTGEKVFLECVQDMDHENMFWYRQDPGLGLRLIYFSYDVKMKEKGDIPEGYSVSREKKERFSLILESASTNQTSMYLCASKPPGRMDSPLHFGNGTRLTVT.

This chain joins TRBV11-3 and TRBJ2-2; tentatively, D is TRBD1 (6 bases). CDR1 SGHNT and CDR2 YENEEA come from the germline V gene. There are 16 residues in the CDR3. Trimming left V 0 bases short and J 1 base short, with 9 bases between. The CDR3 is CASSLEGAKNTGELFF. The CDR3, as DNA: TGTGCCAGCAGCTTAGAGGGGGCAAAGAACACCGGGGAGCTGTTTTTT.

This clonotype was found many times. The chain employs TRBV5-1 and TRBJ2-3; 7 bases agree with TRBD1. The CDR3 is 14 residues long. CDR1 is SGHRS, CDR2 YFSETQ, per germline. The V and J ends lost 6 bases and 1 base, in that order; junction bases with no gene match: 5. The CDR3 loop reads CASTLGTGTDTQYF. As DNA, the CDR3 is TGCGCCAGCACCCTCGGGACAGGCACAGATACGCAGTATTTT.

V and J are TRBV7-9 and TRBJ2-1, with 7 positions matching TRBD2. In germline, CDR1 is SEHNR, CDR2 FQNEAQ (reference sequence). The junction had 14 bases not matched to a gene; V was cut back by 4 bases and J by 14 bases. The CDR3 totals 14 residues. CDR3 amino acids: CASSSTLGGGPEFF. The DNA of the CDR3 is TGTGCCAGCAGCTCTACCCTCGGGGGAGGGCCGGAGTTCTTC. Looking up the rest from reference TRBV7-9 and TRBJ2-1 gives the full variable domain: DTGVSQNPRHKITKRGQNVTFRCDPISEHNRLYWYRQTLGQGPEFLTYFQNEAQLEKSRLLSDRFSAERPKGSFSTLEIQRTEQGDSAMYLCASSSTLGGGPEFFGPGTRLTVL.